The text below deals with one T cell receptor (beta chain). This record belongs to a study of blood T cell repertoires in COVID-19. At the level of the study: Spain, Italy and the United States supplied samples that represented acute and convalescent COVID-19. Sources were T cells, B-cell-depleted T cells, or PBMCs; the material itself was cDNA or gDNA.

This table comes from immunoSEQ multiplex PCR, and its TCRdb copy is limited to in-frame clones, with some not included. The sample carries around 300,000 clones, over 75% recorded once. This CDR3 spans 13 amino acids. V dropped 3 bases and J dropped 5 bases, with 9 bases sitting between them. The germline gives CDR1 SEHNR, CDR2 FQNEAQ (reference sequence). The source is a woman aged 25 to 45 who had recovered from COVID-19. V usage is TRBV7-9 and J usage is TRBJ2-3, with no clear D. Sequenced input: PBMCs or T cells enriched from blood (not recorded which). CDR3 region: CASSFRYRDTQYF. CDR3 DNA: TGTGCCAGCAGCTTCAGATACAGAGATACGCAGTATTTT.